These 18 T cell receptor beta chains came from one sample sequenced in a study of blood T cells in healthy people across ages. PCR was performed a second time for roughly 6 to 12 cycles using a sample-barcoded 5' primer and a J-beta primer mix. TCRdb re-called the 5' RACE reads with MiXCR, one entry per CDR3 protein. The sample includes roughly 650,000 distinct CDR3 sequences, 32% of them seen just once. Input material: blood. The receptors were gathered from an elderly woman in good health.

This clonotype was observed at least ten times. The chain uses TRBV7-2 and TRBJ2-5; D is undetermined. V gave up 5 bases and J gave up 4 bases, with 17 bases separating them. This CDR3 contains 15 residues. Germline CDR1 is SGHTA and CDR2 is FQGNSA. DNA for the CDR3: TGTGCCAGCAGCCCGCGCGTTTATGGTTTAGAGACCCAGTACTTC. Translating it yields CASSPRVYGLETQYF.

This clonotype was counted many times. J is TRBJ2-1 and V is TRBV7-2; 8 positions match TRBD2. Trimming cost V 7 bases and J 7 bases; bases outside gene matches: 12. The CDR3 contains 15 residues. CDR1 and CDR2 (germline): SGHTA, FQGNSA. The CDR3 nucleotides are TGTGCCAGCAACCCTTTTGCGGGGGGCGGGAATGAGCAGTTCTTC. This codes for CASNPFAGGGNEQFF.

This clonotype was counted at least ten times. This rearrangement joins TRBV7-2 to TRBJ2-1; unclear D gene. Looked up from germline, CDR1 is SGHTA and CDR2 is FQGNSA. The CDR3 is 16 amino acids. Trimming took 2 bases from V and 0 from J, leaving 11 bases between them. CDR3 nucleotide sequence: TGTGCCAGCAGCTTAAGTCGTTCAAGCTCCTACAATGAGCAGTTCTTC. It yields the protein CASSLSRSSSYNEQFF.

The chain combines TRBV4-2 with TRBJ2-3, with 8 bases that match TRBD2. The CDR3 runs 16 residues. J gave up 2 bases and V 0 bases, and 4 bases lay outside the gene matches. Germline CDR1 is LGHNA and CDR2 is YNFKEQ. The CDR3 DNA sequence: TGTGCCAGCAGCCAAGAAGCAGCGGGAGCCACAGATACGCAGTATTTT. Amino acid sequence: CASSQEAAGATDTQYF.

This clonotype has more than one count but fewer than ten. V is TRBV7-3 and J is TRBJ2-2; D possibly uses TRBD1 or TRBD2 (5 bases each). The CDR3 has 14 amino acids. Germline V gene data show CDR1 as SGHTA and CDR2 as FQGTGA. Trimming took 5 bases from V and 5 from J, leaving 12 bases between them. CDR3 DNA: TGTGCCAGCAGCCGCTCTGGGGGAACCGGGGAGCTGTTTTTT. Its protein is CASSRSGGTGELFF.

About this clonotype: This may be a read error: a much more frequent sequence differs by one nucleotide. CDR3 in amino acids: CCVQDRIHEQYF. The CDR3 DNA is TGCTGCGTTCAGGACAGAATACACGAGCAGTACTTC. The chain couples TRBV29-1 to TRBJ2-5, with TRBD1 as a possible D gene (6 bases). The tail of the sequence fits TRBJ2-7 better, so the J call may be wrong. This CDR3 has 12 residues. Germline CDR1 is SQVTM and CDR2 is ANQGSEA.

This clonotype was counted many times. CDR3 sequence: CASSPSSTVNTQHF. As DNA, the CDR3 is TGTGCCAGCTCACCCTCCTCAACAGTGAATACCCAGCATTTT. The chain joins TRBV18 to TRBJ1-5; D ambiguous. Trimming took off 3 bases at V and 11 bases at J, with 17 bases between the two ends. Looked up from germline, CDR1 is KGHSH and CDR2 is LQKENI. This CDR3 spans 14 amino acids.

This clonotype came up many times. The chain joins TRBV6-2 or TRBV6-3 to TRBJ2-7; TRBD1 matches at 9 bases. The germline V gene encodes CDR1 MNHEY and CDR2 SVGEGT. V lost 3 bases to trimming and J lost 1 base; unmatched junction nucleotides: 4. The CDR3 is 15 residues long. The chain's CDR3 is CASSYPGTGSYEQYF. The CDR3 nucleotides read TGTGCCAGCAGTTATCCCGGGACAGGGTCCTACGAGCAGTACTTC.

This clonotype was detected many times. The chain employs TRBV12-3 or TRBV12-4 and TRBJ1-2; a possible D gene is TRBD1 (5 bases). Deletions cut 5 bases from V and 4 bases from J, with 14 bases between. The CDR3 is 14 amino acids. The CDR3 coding sequence is TGTGCCAGCAGTGCCGGGGGAGGGGTCTATGGCTACACCTTC. Translated: CASSAGGGVYGYTF.

This clonotype was seen repeatedly, ten times or more. The rearrangement joins TRBV5-5 to TRBJ1-5, with D uncertain. Per the germline V gene, CDR1 is SGHKS and CDR2 is YYEKEE (reference sequence). V was shortened by 0 bases and J by 7 bases, with 14 bases between the two germline ends. The CDR3 loop spans 15 amino acids. CDR3 sequence reads: CASSLGPGVAQPQHF. The CDR3 DNA is TGTGCCAGCAGCTTGGGCCCTGGGGTAGCCCAGCCCCAGCATTTT.

There are a few counts of this clonotype. A read error is possible here, since a much larger clone lies one base away. This rearrangement joins TRBV4-2 to TRBJ1-4, with a tentative D call TRBD1 (6 bases). The CDR3 has 18 residues. CDR1 is LGHNA, CDR2 YNFKEQ, per germline. CDR3 protein: CASSQDGRGASTNEKRFF. Here the CDR3 DNA reads TGTGCCAGCAGCCAAGATGGTCGGGGGGCCTCAACTAATGAAAAACGGTTTTTT.

V is TRBV10-3 and J is TRBJ1-2, with a tentative D call TRBD1 (5 bases). Trimming pared 2 bases from V and 8 bases from J, leaving 18 bases between. The germline CDR1 and CDR2 sequences are ENHRY and SYGVKD. This CDR3 contains 15 residues. CDR3 bases: TGTGCCATCAGTGAGGATGAAGGGGAAGTTGGAGGCTACACCTTC. It specifies CAISEDEGEVGGYTF.

This clonotype appeared a few times. CDR3 loop: CASKGQRNTEAFF. The CDR3 bases are TGTGCCAGCAAAGGACAGCGGAACACTGAAGCTTTCTTT. This chain uses TRBV6-1 with TRBJ1-1; possible D gene TRBD1, 6 bases. V shed 7 bases and J shed 1 base, with 10 bases lying between them. Germline values: CDR1 MNHNS, CDR2 SASEGT. This CDR3 spans 13 amino acids.

The chain is built from TRBV24-1 and TRBJ2-1; D possibly uses TRBD1 or TRBD2 (5 bases each). The V and J ends lost 6 bases and 6 bases respectively, with 14 bases between them. The germline CDR1 and CDR2 sequences are KGHDR and SFDVKD. This CDR3 is 14 amino acids long. CDR3 sequence: CATSNNRDVNEQFF. In DNA, the CDR3 is TGTGCCACCAGTAATAACCGGGACGTCAATGAGCAGTTCTTC.

The genes are TRBV28 and TRBJ1-4; D gene unclear. The ends were cut back, 3 bases at V and 10 bases at J, with 12 bases in the middle. This CDR3 has 13 amino acids. Germline CDR1 MDHEN, CDR2 SYDVKM. Here the CDR3 reads CASSLVRAGKLFF. As DNA, the CDR3 is TGTGCCAGCAGTTTGGTTCGGGCGGGAAAACTGTTTTTT.

The chain carries TRBV6-5 and TRBJ2-7, with TRBD1 identical over 10 bases. The CDR3 totals 15 residues. V was clipped by 4 bases and J by 3 bases; unmatched bases: 6. Germline V gives CDR1 MNHEY, CDR2 SVGAGI. The CDR3 region has the DNA TGTGCCAGCAGTTCCCCGACAGGGGGCAACTACGAGCAGTACTTC. Protein product: CASSSPTGGNYEQYF.

V usage is TRBV6-6 and J usage is TRBJ1-2; D is unclear. The CDR3 is 12 amino acids. CDR1 and CDR2 (germline): MNHNY, SVGAGI (reference sequence). V was clipped by 2 bases and J by 8 bases, with 9 bases between them. The CDR3 here is CASSYEGRGYTF. CDR3 bases: TGTGCCAGCAGTTACGAAGGGAGAGGCTACACCTTC.

This clonotype was found once. V is TRBV28 and J is TRBJ2-7; 8 bases match TRBD1. CDR1 is MDHEN, CDR2 SYDVKM, per germline. Germline trimming cut 6 bases from V and 2 bases from J; bases unmatched to any gene: 9. The CDR3 consists of 15 residues. CDR3 DNA: TGTGCCAGCAGCTCGGACAGGGTCTCAGCCTACGAGCAGTACTTC. Protein product: CASSSDRVSAYEQYF.